This section outlines one TCR beta chain sequence together with its context. The antigen is not known. The sequencing of unsorted PBMC DNA took place on ten immunoSEQ deep assay plates. Data came from immunoSEQ multiplex PCR; TCRdb stores just in-frame clones and leaves some out. The sample consists of around 510,000 clones, around 77% of them appearing once. The source of the sample is a study of shared clonotypes between healthy human individuals. Study-level information: The donor pool was made up of a couple of women and three men aged 18 to 49.

Study-level points and caveats: Clonotype sharing among donors was expected to depend on sequencing depth.

This receptor was taken from a woman between 35 and 50 years old in good health. Some clones in this sample may be carry-over from other donors' samples. Sequencing was done on a sample of PBMCs.

CDR3 coding DNA: TGTGCCCCAGCAGGTGCCGCAGCGGACAAAACCTACGAGCAGTACTTC. As protein: CAPAGAAADKTYEQYF. The J gene is TRBJ2-7, the V gene TRBV15; D tentatively fits TRBD1 or TRBD2 (5 bases each). Trimming left V 11 bases short and J 2 bases short, with 25 bases between. Germline V gives CDR1 LNHNV, CDR2 YYDKDF (reference sequence). CDR3 length: 16 residues.